These 26 T cell receptor beta chains came from one sample sequenced in a study of blood T cells in healthy people across ages. Next came a second PCR, run for about 7 to 11 cycles, which used a sample-barcoded 5' primer along with a J-beta primer mix. TCRdb re-called the 5' RACE reads through MiXCR, storing one row per CDR3 protein. The sample shows hundreds of thousands of distinct CDR3 sequences, 56% of them seen only once. The sequenced sample was blood. These receptors originate from a man aged 35-49 years in good health.

CDR3 DNA: TGTGCCAGCAGTCCAATCGGGATACGGGACTATGGCTACACCTTC. This codes for CASSPIGIRDYGYTF. This chain connects TRBV12-3 or TRBV12-4 to TRBJ1-2; no reliable D call. This CDR3 has 15 amino acids. Trimming took off 5 bases at V and 3 bases at J, with 16 bases between the two ends.

In DNA, the CDR3 is TGCGCCAGCAGCTTTTATGCCCTAGCGACCCAGAGGGTATCCTACGAGCAGTACTTC. The encoded protein is CASSFYALATQRVSYEQYF. The chain links TRBV5-1 to TRBJ2-7, with D possibly TRBD2 on 6 matching bases. Germline V CDR1 and CDR2: SGHRS, YFSETQ. The CDR3 is 19 amino acids. Trimming left V 2 bases short and J 1 base short, with 25 bases between.

The chain uses TRBV20-1 and TRBJ2-7, with TRBD2 identical over 7 bases. The V gene's germline CDR1 is DFQATT and CDR2 SNEGSKA (reference sequence). With 0 bases clipped from V and 2 bases from J, the junction kept 10 bases outside the gene matches. The CDR3 has 16 amino acids. CDR3 bases: TGCAGTGCTAGAGATTGGGGAGCGGGGATCCCCTACGAGCAGTACTTC. Its translation is CSARDWGAGIPYEQYF.

In this sample, this clonotype turned up many times. This chain uses TRBV5-1 with TRBJ2-6; D remains ambiguous. The germline V gene has CDR1 SGHRS and CDR2 YFSETQ. With 4 bases removed from V and 0 bases from J, the gap between germline ends came to 8 bases. CDR3 length: 15 amino acids. DNA of the CDR3: TGCGCCAGCAGCCCCGAGAGCTCTGGGGCCAACGTCCTGACTTTC. This translates into CASSPESSGANVLTF.

This clonotype was seen only once. V usage is TRBV15 and J usage is TRBJ2-7; D gene unclear. With 6 bases removed from V and 6 bases from J, the gap between germline ends came to 18 bases. CDR1 LNHNV and CDR2 YYDKDF come from the germline V gene (reference sequence). This CDR3 region has 14 residues. The DNA of the CDR3 is TGTGCCACCAGTCTGACAACATACGGATCCGAGCAGTACTTC. Encoded protein: CATSLTTYGSEQYF.

The table lists this clonotype with a few counts. This chain uses TRBV20-1 with TRBJ2-7; the match to TRBD2 covers 9 bases. The V segment lost 1 base and the J segment 3 bases; nucleotides outside the gene matches: 4. Germline assignment: CDR1 DFQATT and CDR2 SNEGSKA (reference sequence). This CDR3 has 14 residues. CDR3 nucleotide sequence: TGCAGTGCTAGAGCTAGCGGGGATTACTACGAGCAGTACTTC. Amino acids: CSARASGDYYEQYF.

The chain uses TRBV25-1 and TRBJ1-2, with TRBD1 as a possible D gene (6 bases). The CDR3 consists of 15 residues. Per germline, CDR1 MGHDK and CDR2 SYGVNS. V was cut by 5 bases and J by 0 bases, with 13 bases left in between. The CDR3: CASSYGTPTNYGYTF. The CDR3 DNA is TGTGCCAGCAGTTACGGGACACCAACTAACTATGGCTACACCTTC.

The chain uses TRBV11-3 and TRBJ2-4; tentative D call: TRBD1 (7 bases). The end of the DNA aligns better with TRBJ2-7, so the J call may be wrong. The CDR3 sequence is 13 residues long. Germline loops: CDR1 SGHNT, CDR2 YENEEA. The chain's CDR3 is CASRQGGIAEQYF. The CDR3 nucleotides are TGTGCCAGCAGGCAGGGGGGAATCGCCGAGCAGTACTTC.

This clonotype was counted between two and nine times. This chain joins TRBV4-2 and TRBJ2-7, with TRBD2 matching over 8 bases. The J segment lost 4 bases and the V segment lost 0 bases, leaving 8 bases of the junction unmatched. The CDR3 totals 16 residues. The V gene's germline CDR1 is LGHNA and CDR2 YNFKEQ. CDR3 DNA sequence: TGTGCCAGCAGCCAAGAATTAGGGACTAGTCTGTACGAGCAGTACTTC. Its translation is CASSQELGTSLYEQYF.

This clonotype was picked up a small number of times. This chain connects TRBV6-5 to TRBJ2-5; D call uncertain. V was clipped by 5 bases and J by 0 bases, with 7 bases between them. The germline V gene encodes CDR1 MNHEY and CDR2 SVGAGI. The CDR3 contains 13 residues. CDR3 nucleotides: TGTGCCAGCAGTGCGACGGACCAAGAGACCCAGTACTTC. Translated: CASSATDQETQYF.

This chain uses TRBV7-2 with TRBJ1-2, with 10 bases matching TRBD1. Germline CDR1 and CDR2: SGHTA and FQGNSA. CDR3 length: 13 residues. After removal of 4 bases from V and 8 bases from J, the junction contained 4 bases not matched to a gene. The CDR3 DNA reads TGTGCCAGCAGCTCGACAGGGGGCGCAGGCTACACCTTC. It translates to CASSSTGGAGYTF.

The genes are TRBV7-9 and TRBJ2-3, with D maybe TRBD1 (5 bases). Germline V gene lookup returns CDR1 SEHNR and CDR2 FQNEAQ (reference sequence). Trimming stripped 5 bases from V and 4 bases from J, with 22 bases between. The CDR3 loop spans 17 amino acids. The CDR3 sequence: CASSPPIVGEGADTQYF. In DNA, the CDR3 is TGTGCCAGCAGCCCCCCTATTGTAGGGGAAGGCGCAGATACGCAGTATTTT.

As DNA, the CDR3 is TGCAGTGCGCCCGACTGGGGGGGGGATGACAGCACAGATACGCAGTATTTT. Protein product: CSAPDWGGDDSTDTQYF. The chain recombines TRBV20-1 with TRBJ2-3; TRBD2 matches at 7 bases. After removal of 6 bases from V and 0 bases from J, the junction contained 15 bases not matched to a gene. Germline V gene lookup returns CDR1 DFQATT and CDR2 SNEGSKA (reference sequence). This CDR3 has 17 residues.

The chain has TRBV20-1 and TRBJ2-7; D possibly corresponds to TRBD2 (5 bases). The germline V and J ends were trimmed by 3 bases and 0 bases, with 18 bases remaining between them. CDR3 length: 16 residues. CDR1 and CDR2 (germline): DFQATT, SNEGSKA (reference sequence). The CDR3 sequence is CSASPPPWRSSYEQYF. For the CDR3, the DNA is TGCAGTGCTAGCCCCCCGCCGTGGAGGAGCTCCTACGAGCAGTACTTC.

The V gene is TRBV7-8, the J gene TRBJ2-6; D unresolved. The CDR3 sequence is 15 residues long. The germline CDR1 and CDR2 sequences are SGHVS and FQNEAQ. Trimming shortened V by 5 bases and J by 3 bases, and 11 bases separated the two germline ends. The CDR3 is CASSPVPGGANVLTF. DNA of the CDR3: TGTGCCAGCAGCCCCGTGCCGGGTGGGGCCAACGTCCTGACTTTC.

The CDR3 DNA reads TGTGCCAGCAGCCCCCGCGCAGTTGGGAGCGCCTACGAGCAGTACTTC. This translates into CASSPRAVGSAYEQYF. The rearrangement uses TRBV9 and TRBJ2-1; the D gene is possibly TRBD2 (5 bases). The DNA end favors TRBJ2-7, so the J call may be wrong. Germline assignment: CDR1 SGDLS and CDR2 YYNGEE. CDR3 length: 16 residues.

The J gene is TRBJ2-3, the V gene TRBV18, with 9 nucleotides matching TRBD1. From germline, CDR1 is KGHSH and CDR2 LQKENI. After removal of 5 bases from V and 2 bases from J, the junction contained 8 bases not matched to a gene. CDR3 length equals 16 residues. This CDR3 reads CASSRRTGVFTDTQYF. The CDR3 DNA sequence: TGTGCCAGCTCAAGGCGGACAGGGGTTTTCACAGATACGCAGTATTTT.

The chain recombines TRBV14 with TRBJ2-4; D assignment may be TRBD1 or TRBD2 (5 bases each). With 2 bases removed from V and 0 bases from J, the gap between germline ends came to 14 bases. Germline assignment: CDR1 SGHDN and CDR2 FVKESK. The CDR3 is made up of 17 amino acids. The CDR3 spells CASSQQSGTLAKNIQYF. As DNA, the CDR3 is TGTGCCAGCAGCCAACAGTCAGGGACCCTAGCCAAAAACATTCAGTACTTC. The full variable domain, completed using reference TRBV14 and TRBJ2-4, is EAGVTQFPSHSVIEKGQTVTLRCDPISGHDNLYWYRRVMGKEIKFLLHFVKESKQDESGMPNNRFLAERTGGTYSTLKVQPAELEDSGVYFCASSQQSGTLAKNIQYFGAGTRLSVL.

This chain joins TRBV6-2 or TRBV6-3 and TRBJ2-3; 9 nucleotides line up with TRBD2. CDR3 length: 15 amino acids. The J segment lost 1 base and the V segment lost 6 bases, leaving 5 bases of the junction unmatched. The germline gives CDR1 MNHEY, CDR2 SVGEGT. Here the CDR3 DNA reads TGTGCCAGCAGAAATAGCGGGGGAGGCACAGATACGCAGTATTTT. Translated: CASRNSGGGTDTQYF.

The J gene is TRBJ1-2, the V gene TRBV2; no firm D call. V dropped 8 bases and J dropped 2 bases, with 18 bases sitting between them. The length of the CDR3 is 15 residues. Germline CDR1 is SNHLY and CDR2 is FYNNEI. As DNA, the CDR3 is TGTGCCAGCCGCAAGGAACTGATTCCGAACTATGGCTACACCTTC. It yields the protein CASRKELIPNYGYTF.

This rearrangement joins TRBV10-2 to TRBJ2-2; 8 bases are shared with TRBD2. V shed 5 bases, J shed 4 bases, and the junction held 9 bases outside the gene matches. This CDR3 region has 16 residues. Germline V gene sequence: CDR1 WSHSY, CDR2 SAAADI. CDR3 coding DNA: TGCGCCAGCAGTCACGGCGGGGGGCCGGTCACCGGGGAGCTGTTTTTT. Translated: CASSHGGGPVTGELFF.

Points on this clonotype: This clone may be a read error of a much larger clone one base away. This chain uses TRBV29-1 with TRBJ2-1; D remains ambiguous. The CDR3 has 11 residues. Germline V gene lookup returns CDR1 SQVTM and CDR2 ANQGSEA. CDR3 nucleotides: TGCAGCGTTGAAGATTTTAATGAGCAGTTATTC. Its translation is CSVEDFNEQLF.

This clonotype was seen a handful of times. The rearrangement links TRBV3-1 to TRBJ2-4, with TRBD1 matching over 8 bases. V was pared by 2 bases and J by 0 bases, with 12 bases of the junction left unmatched. This CDR3 contains 19 residues. CDR1 is LGHDT, CDR2 YNNKEL, per germline (reference sequence). CDR3 region: CASSQNWRTGSIAKNIQYF. The CDR3 DNA follows: TGTGCCAGCAGCCAAAATTGGCGGACAGGGTCAATAGCCAAAAACATTCAGTACTTC. The entire variable domain, with the rest obtained from reference TRBV3-1 and TRBJ2-4, is as follows: DTAVSQTPKYLVTQMGNDKSIKCEQNLGHDTMYWYKQDSKKFLKIMFSYNNKELIINETVPNRFSPKSPDKAHLNLHINSLELGDSAVYFCASSQNWRTGSIAKNIQYFGAGTRLSVL.

V is TRBV29-1 and J is TRBJ2-1; weak D call: TRBD1 (7 bases). This CDR3 region has 15 residues. Between the trimmed V and J ends, which lost 6 bases and 1 base, there was a span of 16 bases. Germline CDR1 and CDR2: SQVTM and ANQGSEA. The CDR3 region is CSVHLTGRSYNEQFF. CDR3 in DNA: TGCAGCGTGCACTTGACAGGGAGGTCCTACAATGAGCAGTTCTTC.

The chain combines TRBV10-2 with TRBJ2-3; D ambiguous. Trimming shortened V by 2 bases and J by 6 bases, and 12 bases separated the two germline ends. Germline V CDR1 and CDR2: WSHSY, SAAADI. This CDR3 contains 14 residues. The CDR3 sequence: CASSEVGYRDTQYF. CDR3 DNA: TGCGCCAGCAGTGAGGTGGGCTACCGGGATACGCAGTATTTT.

The V call is TRBV7-2, the J call TRBJ2-5; TRBD2 matches 8 bases. V was clipped by 1 base and J by 5 bases; unmatched bases: 9. This CDR3 region has 16 residues. Germline assignment: CDR1 SGHTA and CDR2 FQGNSA. The CDR3 DNA is TGTGCCAGCAGCTTAGGTGCGGGGGGTTCTTGGGAGACCCAGTACTTC. Translating it yields CASSLGAGGSWETQYF.